This TCR beta chain comes out of a study of blood T cells in healthy people across ages. Whole-study context: When template switching was applied, about one barcoded beta molecule was captured per two T cells.

Overall study results and limits: Diversity of TCR beta per million T cells declined in a roughly linear way with age.

In the case of this clonotype: Its matching antigen is unknown.

CDR1 and CDR2 from the germline V gene are MNHEY and SMNVEV (reference sequence). Deletions cut 5 bases from V and 7 bases from J, with 21 bases between. The CDR3 spans 16 residues. Sample-barcoded 5' priming and a J-beta primer mix drove a second PCR of roughly 7 to 11 cycles. Each CDR3 protein is one row after TCRdb ran MiXCR on the 5' RACE reads. Here the sample spans about 640,000 distinct CDR3 sequences, 40% to 45% being singletons. The donors, all healthy, were Caucasians living in Russia, aged roughly 6 to 95. The sample consisted of blood. V usage is TRBV27 and J usage is TRBJ2-1, with TRBD2 as a possible D gene (7 bases). The clonotype originates from a man older than 75 in good health. The CDR3 is CASSPDPWGGANEQFF. DNA for the CDR3: TGTGCCAGCAGTCCCGACCCTTGGGGGGGGGCGAATGAGCAGTTCTTC.